The 4 T cell receptor beta chains below all came from one sample that was sequenced in a study of cytomegalovirus exposure and HLA in healthy donors (dated by TCRdb to about 2017). The library came from the immunoSEQ multiplex PCR assay. For the multiplex PCR, a mixture combining 60 forward primers for TCR Vbeta segments and 13 reverse primers for TCR Jbeta segments was used. In its TCRdb copy, this immuneACCESS table keeps in-frame sequences only and misses some clones. Where compared with another copy, unresolved V genes explain less than half of these, and the others have no known cause. This sample is represented by 150,000 to 170,000 clones; more than 60% of them were singletons. Jointly, the top ten make up about 4% of the sample. The sequenced sample was PBMCs. The receptors here all came from a woman in her forties in good health and CMV-seronegative.

The chain recombines TRBV7-9 with TRBJ2-1; 9 positions agree with TRBD1. Trimming at V came to 1 base and at J to 0 bases, leaving 4 bases not matched to a gene. The CDR3 is 17 residues long. Looked up from germline, CDR1 is SEHNR and CDR2 is FQNEAQ (reference sequence). In DNA form, the CDR3 reads TGTGCCAGCAGCTTAGGTTGGACAGGGGACTCCTACAATGAGCAGTTCTTC. Encoded protein: CASSLGWTGDSYNEQFF.

The chain is built from TRBV5-6 and TRBJ2-3; no clear D. This CDR3 spans 12 amino acids. CDR1 and CDR2 from the germline V gene are SGHDT and YYEEEE. V was shortened by 7 bases and J by 6 bases, with 12 bases between the two germline ends. The DNA for the CDR3 is TGTGCCAGCTCCGGGTGGGTGGATACGCAGTATTTT. Translated: CASSGWVDTQYF.

The gene calls are TRBV19 and TRBJ1-1; D gene unclear. This CDR3 comprises 15 residues. Germline V CDR1 and CDR2: LNHDA, SQIVND (reference sequence). V lost 9 bases to trimming and J lost 0 bases, with 17 bases between them. As DNA, the CDR3 is TGTGCCAGCACCCCGGGATTCCCTATGAACACTGAAGCTTTCTTT. Its protein is CASTPGFPMNTEAFF.

CDR3 DNA sequence: TGTGCCAGCAGCGTAGAGGGACAGCTTGAAAATGAGCAGTTCTTC. Residues: CASSVEGQLENEQFF. The rearrangement links TRBV9 to TRBJ2-1; 7 bases are shared with TRBD1. Trimming removed 0 bases from V and 7 bases from J; junction bases left unmatched: 7. The CDR3 spans 15 residues. The germline V gene encodes CDR1 SGDLS and CDR2 YYNGEE.